These T cell receptor beta chains were read from a single sample in a study of T cells in tuberculosis. Clones were read by immunoSEQ multiplex PCR, and TCRdb kept only the in-frame ones, dropping some. This table holds approximately 30,000 clones, around 96% found once. Sequencing used PBMCs. The receptor source for this set is a donor aged 10 to 29 with latent tuberculosis or without tuberculosis infection. The CDR3 runs from the conserved cysteine through the conserved F or W. The D gene is left open where the match is weak.

D gene	V gene	J gene	CDR3 protein	CDR3 DNA
.	TRBV5-1	TRBJ1-1	CASSLEIGNTEAFF	TGCGCCAGCAGCTTGGAGATCGGGAACACTGAAGCTTTCTTT
TRBD1	TRBV5-1	TRBJ1-2	CASSLGQGAFYGYTF	TGCGCCAGCAGCCTCGGACAGGGAGCATTCTATGGCTACACCTTC
TRBD1	TRBV28	TRBJ1-5	CASMGRAGTGVDQPQHF	TGTGCCAGCATGGGCCGAGCCGGGACAGGGGTAGATCAGCCCCAGCATTTT
TRBD1	TRBV19	TRBJ1-2	CASSIGQGGDYGYTF	TGTGCCAGTAGTATCGGACAGGGTGGGGACTATGGCTACACCTTC
.	TRBV5-6	TRBJ1-2	CASSLFRDTYYGYTF	TGTGCCAGCAGCTTATTCCGGGACACTTACTATGGCTACACCTTC
.	TRBV6-1	TRBJ1-1	CASRGQEYTEAFF	TGTGCCAGCAGGGGACAAGAGTACACTGAAGCTTTCTTT
.	TRBV6-1	TRBJ1-5	CASSEELGRGQPQHF	TGTGCCAGCAGTGAAGAACTGGGTCGGGGGCAGCCCCAGCATTTT
.	TRBV11-3	TRBJ2-1	CASSKLRGAEQFF	TGTGCCAGCAGTAAGCTCCGGGGGGCCGAGCAGTTCTTC
TRBD2	TRBV28	TRBJ2-3	CASSLVSGTSTQYF	TGTGCCAGCAGTTTAGTTAGCGGGACGAGTACGCAGTATTTT
.	TRBV15	TRBJ1-3	CATSRDTRQAGNTIYF	TGTGCCACCAGCAGAGATACTCGGCAGGCTGGAAACACCATATATTTT
.	TRBV18	TRBJ1-2	CASSPFGSEDGYTF	TGTGCCAGCTCACCATTCGGATCTGAGGATGGCTACACCTTC
TRBD2	TRBV6-5	TRBJ2-3	CASSYTRTSDTQYF	TGTGCCAGCAGTTACACCCGGACTAGCGACACGCAGTATTTT
TRBD1	TRBV7-8	TRBJ1-1	CASSQQGANTEAFF	TGTGCCAGCAGCCAGCAGGGGGCGAACACTGAAGCTTTCTTT
.	TRBV29-1	TRBJ1-2	CSPNEVGYYGYTF	TGCAGCCCGAATGAAGTCGGTTATTATGGCTACACCTTC
.	TRBV13	TRBJ1-3	CASSPFLQAVGNTIYF	TGTGCCAGCAGCCCGTTTCTTCAAGCTGTTGGAAACACCATATATTTT
.	TRBV11-2	TRBJ2-7	CASSLEVPEAYEQYF	TGTGCCAGCAGCTTAGAGGTCCCCGAGGCGTACGAGCAGTACTTC
TRBD1	TRBV7-2	TRBJ2-7	CASSPPGQGPREQYF	TGTGCCAGCAGCCCGCCGGGACAGGGGCCGCGTGAGCAGTACTTC
.	TRBV18	TRBJ2-5	CASSPSAGLRETQYF	TGTGCCAGCTCACCAAGTGCGGGCCTCAGAGAGACCCAGTACTTC